Listed below are T cell receptor beta chains from one sample, sequenced in a study of cytotoxic CD8 clonotypes in ibrutinib-treated CLL. Data came from immunoSEQ multiplex PCR; TCRdb stores just in-frame clones and leaves some out. The sample yields over 70,000 clones, roughly 80% seen once. Here the sequenced sample was PBMCs, taken after 12 months of ibrutinib treatment. The receptors derive from a human donor with chronic lymphocytic leukemia. CDR3s include the opening cysteine and the closing phenylalanine or tryptophan.

CASSLFNRGETQYF,TRBJ2-5,TRBV27
CASRTSNQPQHF,TRBJ1-5,TRBV28
CASRTVGAGNTIYF,TRBJ1-3,TRBV19
CSVVVQDTEAFF,TRBJ1-1,TRBV29-1
CASSPRPNEKLFF,TRBJ1-4,TRBV18
CASSWSGLDYEQYF,TRBJ2-7,TRBV5-5
CASSPRGDSYEQYF,TRBJ2-7,TRBV13
CASSEGTTDTQYF,TRBJ2-3,TRBV6-4
CASSRTGQGSYEQYF,TRBJ2-7,TRBV10-2
CASSMQGPGANVLTF,TRBJ2-6,TRBV7-2
CASSPGSGDQPQHF,TRBJ1-5,TRBV28